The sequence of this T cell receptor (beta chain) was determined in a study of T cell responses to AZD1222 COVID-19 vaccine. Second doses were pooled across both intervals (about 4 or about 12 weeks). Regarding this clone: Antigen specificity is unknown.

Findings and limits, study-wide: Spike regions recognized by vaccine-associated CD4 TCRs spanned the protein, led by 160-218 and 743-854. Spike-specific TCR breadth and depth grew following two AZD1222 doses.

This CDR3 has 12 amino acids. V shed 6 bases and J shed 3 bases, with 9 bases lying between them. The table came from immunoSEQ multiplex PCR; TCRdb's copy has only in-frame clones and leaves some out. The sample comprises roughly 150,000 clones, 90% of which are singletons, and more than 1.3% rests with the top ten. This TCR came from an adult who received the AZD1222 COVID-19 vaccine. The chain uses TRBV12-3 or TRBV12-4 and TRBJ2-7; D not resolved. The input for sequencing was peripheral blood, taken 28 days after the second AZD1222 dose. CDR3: CASRYPGYEQYF. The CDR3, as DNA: TGTGCCAGCAGATACCCAGGCTACGAGCAGTACTTC.